The source of this T cell receptor beta chain is a study of blood T cell repertoires in COVID-19. Study information: The origin of the acute and convalescent COVID-19 samples was the United States, Italy and Spain. Sources were T cells, B-cell-depleted T cells, or PBMCs; the material itself was cDNA or gDNA.

This clone was recorded once. This CDR3 has 14 amino acids. Trimming left V 2 bases short and J 4 bases short, with 12 bases between. Per the germline V gene, CDR1 is SGHVS and CDR2 is FQNEAQ. As originally analysed: For nucleated cells, counts were estimated from reference gene primer amplification. Some clones are missing from TCRdb's copy, which holds only in-frame ones; the method was immunoSEQ multiplex PCR. V, J and clone size were drawn from that table, and D and trimming were deduced from the DNA. The sample has around 97,000 clones, under 90% seen once. This TCR derives from a human donor in a cohort sampled during active or convalescent COVID-19. The chain recombines TRBV7-8 with TRBJ2-7; no definite D call. The sequencing input was peripheral blood. The CDR3 bases are TGTGCCAGCAGCTTATCCAGGTTTGGGTACGAGCAGTACTTC. Amino acids: CASSLSRFGYEQYF.